The sequence of this T cell receptor beta chain was determined in a study of beta chain features in type 1 diabetes. Study-wide background: Over all samples combined, some 99,000,000 sorted cells were examined.

Every isolated RNA sample was fully reverse transcribed, so sequencing captured expressed TCRB transcripts. Assay: immunoSEQ multiplex PCR; the TCRdb copy retains only in-frame clones and omits some. The profile shows some 330,000 clones, 10% to 15% of them singletons. Concerning this clone: Its antigen remains unidentified.

Regarding the study as a whole: There was a moderate but significant shortening of TCRB CDR3s in all four CD4+ subsets of Type 1 diabetes patients. VDJ junctions in type 1 diabetes patients carried more deletions and fewer insertions.

Germline CDR1 is SGHTA and CDR2 is FQGNSA. Trimming cost V 2 bases and J 6 bases, with 26 bases left between them. The CDR3 has 19 residues. Sequencing was done on a sample of naive CD4+ T cells from blood. This TCR came from a woman between 18 and 29 years old with type 1 diabetes. The rearrangement joins TRBV7-2 to TRBJ2-1; a weak D match, TRBD1 (5 bases). The chain's CDR3 is CASSLHTTVLRRSSNEQFF. The CDR3 bases are TGTGCCAGCAGCTTACACACGACAGTCCTTCGACGGTCTAGCAATGAGCAGTTCTTC.